The rows below give T cell receptor beta chains drawn from one sample of a study of T cells in Graves' hyperthyroidism and ophthalmopathy. MiXCR, applied by TCRdb to the multiplex PCR reads, yields one record per CDR3 protein. The sample carries 300,000 to 500,000 distinct CDR3 sequences, over 12% recorded once. The material sequenced was blood. The receptors derive from a man aged 45 to 65 with Graves' ophthalmopathy. Each CDR3 is given with its conserved first and last residue. Fields, in order: V gene, D gene, clone size, J gene, CDR3 protein, CDR3 DNA. The D gene is left open where the match is weak. Only part of the rows carry a size: once, few, many, or a class if the clone is expanded.

V: TRBV24-1; D: TRBD1; size: many; J: TRBJ2-3; CDR3: CATSDPRSDRGRGTQYF; DNA: TGTGCCACCAGTGATCCGAGGTCCGACAGGGGGAGAGGTACGCAGTATTTT
V: TRBV7-2; D: TRBD2; size: many; J: TRBJ2-1; CDR3: CASSGMGLAGVSYNEQFF; DNA: TGTGCCAGCAGCGGAATGGGACTAGCGGGAGTCTCCTACAATGAGCAGTTCTTC
V: TRBV7-9; D: -; size: -; J: TRBJ2-3; CDR3: CASSFDGGRADTQYF; DNA: TGTGCCAGCAGCTTCGACGGGGGGCGCGCAGATACGCAGTATTTT
V: TRBV9; D: -; size: few; J: TRBJ2-7; CDR3: CASSLSAAGAGYEQYF; DNA: TGTGCCAGCAGCCTCTCGGCGGCGGGTGCTGGGTACGAGCAGTACTTC
V: TRBV11-2; D: -; size: -; J: TRBJ2-7; CDR3: CASSLAAGQYEQYF; DNA: TGTGCCAGCAGCTTAGCGGCGGGACAGTACGAGCAGTACTTC
V: TRBV20-1; D: TRBD2; size: few; J: TRBJ2-3; CDR3: CSAKPAGVADTQYF; DNA: TGCAGTGCTAAGCCAGCGGGAGTTGCAGATACGCAGTATTTT
V: TRBV28; D: -; size: -; J: TRBJ2-3; CDR3: CASSFPPGYQRDTQYF; DNA: TGTGCCAGCAGTTTCCCACCGGGCTACCAACGGGATACGCAGTATTTT
V: TRBV12-3/TRBV12-4; D: TRBD1; size: many; J: TRBJ1-1; CDR3: CASSSRDSLNTEAFF; DNA: TGTGCCAGCAGTTCAAGGGACAGCTTGAACACTGAAGCTTTCTTT
V: TRBV7-9; D: -; size: many; J: TRBJ1-5; CDR3: CASSSEGGANQPQHF; DNA: TGTGCCAGCAGCTCAGAGGGGGGGGCAAATCAGCCCCAGCATTTT
V: TRBV6-2/TRBV6-3; D: -; size: -; J: TRBJ1-3; CDR3: CASGGGAGSGNTIYF; DNA: TGTGCCAGCGGGGGAGGGGCCGGCTCTGGAAACACCATATATTTT
V: TRBV13; D: TRBD2; size: few; J: TRBJ2-1; CDR3: CASSHLGTSGRPYNEQFF; DNA: TGTGCCAGCAGTCATCTCGGGACTAGCGGGAGGCCCTACAATGAGCAGTTCTTC
V: TRBV29-1; D: -; size: many; J: TRBJ2-3; CDR3: CSVLTENTDTQYF; DNA: TGCAGCGTACTGACGGAGAACACAGATACGCAGTATTTT
V: TRBV11-2; D: -; size: many; J: TRBJ2-3; CDR3: CASSLSYTDTQYF; DNA: TGTGCCAGCAGCTTATCCTACACAGATACGCAGTATTTT
V: TRBV7-9; D: TRBD2; size: many; J: TRBJ2-3; CDR3: CASSSTAGESTDTQYF; DNA: TGTGCCAGCAGCTCAACAGCGGGAGAAAGCACAGATACGCAGTATTTT
V: TRBV9; D: -; size: many; J: TRBJ2-2; CDR3: CASSSDGTGELFF; DNA: TGTGCCAGCAGCTCGGACGGAACCGGGGAGCTGTTTTTT
V: TRBV15; D: TRBD2; size: many; J: TRBJ2-2; CDR3: CATSGGRGGLKIGELFF; DNA: TGTGCCACCAGCGGCGGAAGGGGAGGGCTAAAAATCGGGGAGCTGTTTTTT
V: TRBV6-1; D: -; size: -; J: TRBJ2-5; CDR3: CASSASPGETQYF; DNA: TGTGCCAGCAGTGCTTCCCCAGGAGAGACCCAGTACTTC
V: TRBV19; D: -; size: -; J: TRBJ2-7; CDR3: CASSIGGGLHEQYF; DNA: TGTGCCAGTAGTATAGGAGGAGGCCTCCACGAGCAGTACTTC
V: TRBV30; D: -; size: many; J: TRBJ2-1; CDR3: CAWSGDQYNEQFF; DNA: TGTGCCTGGAGTGGGGACCAATACAATGAGCAGTTCTTC
V: TRBV28; D: -; size: many; J: TRBJ2-1; CDR3: CASTHGDPSYNEQFF; DNA: TGTGCCAGCACCCACGGGGACCCCTCCTACAATGAGCAGTTCTTC
V: TRBV11-2; D: TRBD2; size: few; J: TRBJ2-7; CDR3: CASSWRGLAGSTYEQYF; DNA: TGTGCCAGCAGCTGGCGCGGACTAGCGGGCTCGACCTACGAGCAGTACTTC
V: TRBV19; D: TRBD2; size: few; J: TRBJ2-1; CDR3: CASSIGPALAEVYNEQFF; DNA: TGTGCCAGTAGTATAGGCCCAGCCCTAGCGGAGGTTTACAATGAGCAGTTCTTC
V: TRBV11-2; D: -; size: many; J: TRBJ2-5; CDR3: CASSLRGVTVQETQYF; DNA: TGTGCCAGCAGCTTACGAGGGGTAACCGTCCAAGAGACCCAGTACTTC
V: TRBV10-1; D: TRBD2; size: -; J: TRBJ2-1; CDR3: CATGSGTIYNEQFF; DNA: TGCGCCACCGGCAGCGGGACCATCTACAATGAGCAGTTCTTC
V: TRBV28; D: -; size: many; J: TRBJ2-1; CDR3: CASSPIGRSYNEQFF; DNA: TGTGCCAGCAGCCCAATAGGGAGGTCCTACAATGAGCAGTTCTTC
V: TRBV6-5; D: -; size: -; J: TRBJ2-7; CDR3: CASSYHSGSNTYEQYF; DNA: TGTGCCAGCAGTTACCATTCCGGGTCCAACACCTACGAGCAGTACTTC
V: TRBV20-1; D: TRBD2; size: many; J: TRBJ2-1; CDR3: CSASPPGRGNEQFF; DNA: TGCAGTGCTAGCCCGCCCGGGAGGGGAAATGAGCAGTTCTTC
V: TRBV6-2/TRBV6-3; D: -; size: few; J: TRBJ2-7; CDR3: CASSIREIFHEQYF; DNA: TGTGCCAGCAGCATCCGAGAGATCTTCCACGAGCAGTACTTC
V: TRBV2; D: TRBD1; size: many; J: TRBJ1-1; CDR3: CASSQREGQGALNTEAFF; DNA: TGTGCCAGCAGTCAACGGGAGGGACAGGGGGCCTTGAACACTGAAGCTTTCTTT
V: TRBV6-1; D: -; size: many; J: TRBJ1-1; CDR3: CASSRSTEAFF; DNA: TGTGCCAGCAGCAGGAGCACTGAAGCTTTCTTT
V: TRBV7-9; D: TRBD2; size: few; J: TRBJ2-7; CDR3: CASTRGGATYEQYF; DNA: TGTGCCAGCACCCGGGGAGGGGCGACCTACGAGCAGTACTTC
V: TRBV20-1; D: -; size: many; J: TRBJ2-1; CDR3: CSVSQGTSSYNEQFF; DNA: TGCAGTGTCTCTCAGGGGACGAGCTCCTACAATGAGCAGTTCTTC
V: TRBV30; D: TRBD1; size: many; J: TRBJ1-3; CDR3: CAWTDRVLGAGNTIYF; DNA: TGTGCCTGGACAGACAGGGTTCTTGGAGCTGGAAACACCATATATTTT
V: TRBV11-2; D: TRBD2; size: many; J: TRBJ2-2; CDR3: CASSDRGLAGGRKNTGELFF; DNA: TGTGCCAGCAGCGACCGCGGACTAGCGGGAGGCAGAAAGAACACCGGGGAGCTGTTTTTT
V: TRBV20-1; D: -; size: few; J: TRBJ1-3; CDR3: CSARDRSSSSGNTIYF; DNA: TGCAGTGCTAGGGACAGATCGTCAAGCTCTGGAAACACCATATATTTT
V: TRBV15; D: TRBD2; size: many; J: TRBJ2-3; CDR3: CATSRVLSWRESDTQYF; DNA: TGTGCCACCAGCAGAGTATTGTCTTGGCGGGAGTCAGATACGCAGTATTTT
V: TRBV12-3/TRBV12-4; D: TRBD2; size: -; J: TRBJ2-7; CDR3: CASSLFSGSSYEQYF; DNA: TGTGCCAGCAGTTTATTTAGCGGGAGCTCCTACGAGCAGTACTTC
V: TRBV27; D: -; size: few; J: TRBJ1-2; CDR3: CASSYQMGYGYTF; DNA: TGTGCCAGCAGCTATCAGATGGGCTATGGCTACACCTTC
V: TRBV5-6; D: -; size: few; J: TRBJ2-4; CDR3: CASSLLDQPPFFKNIQYF; DNA: TGTGCCAGCAGCTTGTTGGACCAGCCCCCGTTTTTCAAAAACATTCAGTACTTC
V: TRBV5-6; D: -; size: few; J: TRBJ2-7; CDR3: CASTGTGYEQYF; DNA: TGTGCCAGCACCGGGACCGGCTACGAGCAGTACTTC
V: TRBV19; D: TRBD2; size: -; J: TRBJ2-7; CDR3: CASGAGGSWGEQYF; DNA: TGTGCCAGTGGCGCGGGAGGATCCTGGGGCGAGCAGTACTTC
V: TRBV6-1; D: -; size: few; J: TRBJ2-3; CDR3: CASTDSYTQYF; DNA: TGTGCCAGCACGGACAGTTATACGCAGTATTTT
V: TRBV28; D: TRBD2; size: -; J: TRBJ2-5; CDR3: CASRSTGTSGRTETQYF; DNA: TGTGCCAGCAGATCCACCGGGACTAGCGGGAGAACGGAGACCCAGTACTTC
V: TRBV5-1; D: -; size: -; J: TRBJ1-1; CDR3: CASGSTSGLPTEAFF; DNA: TGCGCCAGCGGCTCGACTAGTGGCTTACCCACTGAAGCTTTCTTT
V: TRBV7-9; D: TRBD2; size: many; J: TRBJ2-3; CDR3: CASSPTSGSSTDTQYF; DNA: TGTGCCAGCAGCCCTACTAGCGGGTCCTCCACAGATACGCAGTATTTT